The text below deals with one T cell receptor (beta chain). The data are from a study of shared clonotypes between healthy human individuals. Profiling relied on immunoSEQ multiplex PCR, and the TCRdb table lists in-frame clones only, not all of them. The repertoire holds 1,100,000 or so clones, with around three quarters as singletons. V was cut by 5 bases and J by 6 bases, with 10 bases left in between. The CDR3 spans 13 residues. The germline V gene has CDR1 SGHTA and CDR2 FQGTGA. Material: memory CD4+ T cells from PBMCs. Documented subset: CD45RA-negative fraction. This chain connects TRBV7-3 to TRBJ2-2; D is ambiguous. This receptor was identified in a man between 18 and 35 years old in good health. Some clones in this sample may be carry-over from other donors' samples. In nucleotides, the CDR3 is TGTGCCAGCAGCGAGGTCCTGGCCGGGGAGCTGTTTTTT. Translated, it gives CASSEVLAGELFF.